Shown below are 14 T cell receptor beta chains from a single sample sequenced in a study of blood T cells in healthy people across ages (dated by TCRdb to about 2015). Receptor amplification or capture employed 5' RACE. Sequencing was performed on an Illumina HiSeq 2500. The second PCR ran for about 7 to 11 cycles and used a J-beta primer mix along with a sample-barcoded 5' primer. TCRdb reworked the public reads: Q25 trimming with fastp, MiXCR clone assembly, productive beta chains retained. Entries are consolidated by CDR3 protein sequence, retaining the most common genes and DNA. In all, the sample holds approximately 490,000 distinct CDR3 sequences, and about 25% of those were seen once. Roughly 9% of the sample lies in the top ten. This same sample was also taken into another study, of T cells of mothers and their children.

Input material: blood. The receptor set was obtained from a boy between 10 and 17 years old in good health.

This clonotype was picked up a small number of times. V and J are TRBV28 and TRBJ2-7; possibly TRBD1 for D (6 bases). This CDR3 is 14 amino acids long. Germline lookup yields CDR1 MDHEN and CDR2 SYDVKM. V lost 6 bases to trimming and J lost 2 bases, with 14 bases between them. The CDR3 nucleotides read TGTGCCAGCAGCAATAGACAGGCCCCCTACGAGCAGTACTTC. This codes for CASSNRQAPYEQYF.

The chain links TRBV7-3 to TRBJ1-1, with 7 bases that match TRBD1. V shed 5 bases and J 3 bases; nucleotides not matched to a gene: 3. Germline CDR1 SGHTA, CDR2 FQGTGA. This CDR3 is 13 amino acids long. DNA for the CDR3: TGTGCCAGCAGCGCAACAGGGGACACTGAAGCTTTCTTT. It specifies CASSATGDTEAFF.

There are a few counts of this clonotype. Compared with germline, one end of the junction differs, possibly owing to a read error. The rearrangement joins TRBV4-2 to TRBJ2-5; D is ambiguous. This CDR3 is built from 15 residues. CDR1 is LGHNA and CDR2 is YNFKEQ in the germline V gene. The CDR3 here is CASSQDLTQNNEQSF. The CDR3 DNA sequence: TGTGCCAGCAGCCAAGATCTTACCCAAAACAATGAGCAGTCCTTC.

This clonotype appeared a few times. The chain links TRBV20-1 to TRBJ2-6; no definite D call. This CDR3 is 14 amino acids long. The germline gives CDR1 DFQATT, CDR2 SNEGSKA (reference sequence). V shed 3 bases and J shed 11 bases, with 17 bases lying between them. CDR3 in amino acids: CSASHGAQQDVLTF. CDR3 DNA sequence: TGCAGTGCTAGCCACGGAGCCCAGCAAGACGTCCTGACTTTC.

This clonotype has just a few counts. The rearrangement uses TRBV20-1 and TRBJ2-7, with 7 bases aligning to TRBD1. There are 12 residues in the CDR3. After removal of 6 bases from V and 2 bases from J, the junction contained 4 bases not matched to a gene. CDR1 is DFQATT and CDR2 is SNEGSKA in the germline V gene (reference sequence). This CDR3 reads CSAPGTAYEQYF. The CDR3 DNA follows: TGCAGTGCCCCCGGGACAGCCTACGAGCAGTACTTC.

This clonotype has more than one count but fewer than ten. CDR3 nucleotides: TGCAGCGTGGGGCGGGGGCGGGGGACCCGCTACGAGCAGTACTTC. Translating it yields CSVGRGRGTRYEQYF. The V gene is TRBV29-1, the J gene TRBJ2-7; maybe TRBD2 (7 bases). The CDR3 is 15 residues long. The V and J ends lost 6 bases and 3 bases respectively, with 21 bases between them. The germline gives CDR1 SQVTM, CDR2 ANQGSEA.

This clonotype was recorded a few times. The chain has TRBV6-2 or TRBV6-3 and TRBJ2-5, with 7 positions matching TRBD1. The CDR3 runs to 17 residues. Germline V CDR1 and CDR2: MNHEY, SVGEGT. Trimming at V came to 4 bases and at J to 2 bases, leaving 13 bases not matched to a gene. The CDR3 DNA sequence: TGTGCCAGCAGTTCGATACGAGGGACAGTGCAGCAAGAGACCCAGTACTTC. It is translated as CASSSIRGTVQQETQYF.

V and J are TRBV19 and TRBJ1-5; D uncertain. The CDR3 totals 13 residues. V was shortened by 1 base and J by 3 bases, with 4 bases between the two germline ends. Germline V gene sequence: CDR1 LNHDA, CDR2 SQIVND (reference sequence). This CDR3 is CASSIALNQPQHF. The CDR3 nucleotides read TGTGCCAGTAGTATAGCCCTCAATCAGCCCCAGCATTTT.

With regard to this clonotype: This may come from a read error, since a much larger clone is one base off. V and J are TRBV12-3 or TRBV12-4 and TRBJ2-7, with TRBD1 matching over 10 bases. CDR3 length: 18 amino acids. CDR3: CASSNQPGQGSGAYEQCF. CDR3 bases: TGTGCCAGCAGCAACCAACCGGGACAGGGGAGTGGGGCCTACGAGCAGTGCTTC.

CDR3: CASSNKVGDEQFF. The CDR3 region has the DNA TGTGCCAGCAGTAACAAGGTGGGCGATGAGCAGTTCTTC. This chain links TRBV6-5 with TRBJ2-5; D gene ambiguous. The last part of the DNA fits TRBJ2-1 better; the J call may be wrong. Germline V gene sequence: CDR1 MNHEY, CDR2 SVGAGI. CDR3 length equals 13 residues.

The chain is built from TRBV7-9 and TRBJ2-4; the D is unclear. The V gene's germline CDR1 is SEHNR and CDR2 FQNEAQ (reference sequence). CDR3 length equals 14 residues. V lost 0 bases to trimming and J lost 8 bases, with 11 bases between them. The CDR3 DNA reads as TGTGCCAGCAGCTTAGCCACCTATGGGGACATTCAGTACTTC. Translation gives CASSLATYGDIQYF.

The chain employs TRBV10-3 and TRBJ1-4; perhaps TRBD1 as D (5 bases). The CDR3 is 14 amino acids. Germline lookup yields CDR1 ENHRY and CDR2 SYGVKD. Trimming removed 2 bases from V and 7 bases from J, with 11 bases in between. DNA for the CDR3: TGTGCCATCAGTGAGGGGGGGGGTGGTGAAAAACTGTTTTTT. It yields the protein CAISEGGGGEKLFF.

This clonotype turned up a few times. In nucleotides, the CDR3 is TGTGCCAGCAGTTCTACATTCACTGAAGCTTTCTTT. It is translated as CASSSTFTEAFF. This sequence joins TRBV12-3 or TRBV12-4 and TRBJ1-1; no definite D call. The CDR3 loop spans 12 amino acids. V lost 4 bases and J lost 4, with 7 bases in between.

The V call is TRBV5-1, the J call TRBJ2-5, with 9 bases that match TRBD2. The J call may be faulty, since TRBJ2-1 better matches the DNA end. CDR3 length: 15 amino acids. The germline gives CDR1 SGHRS, CDR2 YFSETQ. Here the CDR3 reads CASSNSGGTYNEQFF. As DNA, the CDR3 is TGCGCCAGCAGCAATAGCGGGGGAACCTACAATGAGCAGTTCTTC.